The 9 T cell receptor beta chains given below trace back to one sample, sequenced in a study of blood T cell repertoires in COVID-19. Produced via immunoSEQ multiplex PCR; TCRdb's table is partial and in-frame only. The sample carries approximately 440,000 clones, 87% recorded once. Input material: PBMCs or T cells enriched from blood (not recorded which). The origin of the receptors is a woman younger than 30 who had recovered from COVID-19.

This clone was seen just once. V is TRBV5-4 and J is TRBJ2-5; a possible D gene is TRBD2 (6 bases). Trimming shortened V by 3 bases and J by 1 base, and 13 bases separated the two germline ends. Germline-derived CDR1 and CDR2 are SGHNT and YYREEE (reference sequence). CDR3 length: 15 residues. The DNA for the CDR3 is TGTGCCAGCAGCTCCCCGGCGGGGATCCAAGAGACCCAGTACTTC. Its protein product is CASSSPAGIQETQYF.

V is TRBV9 and J is TRBJ1-2, with 7 bases that match TRBD1. CDR1 and CDR2 from the germline V gene are SGDLS and YYNGEE. The ends lost 1 base at V and 3 bases at J; junction bases unmatched: 3. CDR3 size: 14 residues. For the CDR3, the DNA is TGTGCCAGCAGCGTAAATCAGGGGGACTATGGCTACACCTTC. Its translation is CASSVNQGDYGYTF.

The chain uses TRBV3-1 (or the pseudogene TRBV3-2) and TRBJ2-7; D possibly corresponds to TRBD2 (6 bases). From germline, CDR1 is LGHDT and CDR2 YNNKEL (reference sequence). The CDR3 is 19 residues long. With 3 bases removed from V and 5 bases from J, the gap between germline ends came to 29 bases. The CDR3 region has the DNA TGTGCCAGCAGCCAGCGCAACCCCTTTGTCGGGGGAATAGTCGACGAGCAGTACTTC. Protein: CASSQRNPFVGGIVDEQYF.

This chain links TRBV2 with TRBJ1-5; D gene unclear. V was pared by 1 base and J by 2 bases, with 6 bases between. Germline CDR1 SNHLY, CDR2 FYNNEI. The CDR3 spans 14 residues. The CDR3 protein is CASSEVAGNQPQHF. The DNA of the CDR3 is TGTGCCAGCAGTGAAGTGGCGGGCAATCAGCCCCAGCATTTT.

This rearrangement joins TRBV11-3 to TRBJ2-3; no clear D. V lost 1 base and J lost 2, with 7 bases in between. This CDR3 contains 14 residues. From germline, CDR1 is SGHNT and CDR2 YENEEA. In nucleotides, the CDR3 is TGTGCCAGCAGCTTAGCGCGATACACAGATACGCAGTATTTT. This sequence encodes CASSLARYTDTQYF.

The DNA for the CDR3 is TGTGCCAGCAGATACGACAGGGGGACCGGGGAGCTGTTTTTT. It encodes CASRYDRGTGELFF. The gene calls are TRBV27 and TRBJ2-2; 9 bases line up with TRBD1. Trimming cost V 6 bases and J 5 bases; bases outside gene matches: 4. Per germline, CDR1 MNHEY and CDR2 SMNVEV (reference sequence). This CDR3 comprises 14 residues.

The chain has TRBV9 and TRBJ2-2, with a tentative D call TRBD2 (7 bases). Germline-derived CDR1 and CDR2 are SGDLS and YYNGEE. This CDR3 contains 17 residues. The ends were cut back, 4 bases at V and 0 bases at J, with 16 bases in the middle. The CDR3 here is CASSSRPGGSNTGELFF. CDR3 bases: TGTGCCAGCAGCTCCAGACCGGGGGGCTCGAACACCGGGGAGCTGTTTTTT.

CDR3 protein: CASSPAGEVDGYTF. In nucleotides, the CDR3 is TGTGCCAGCAGCCCCGCGGGGGAAGTGGATGGCTACACCTTC. This chain connects TRBV7-9 to TRBJ1-2; D perhaps matches TRBD1 (5 bases). Germline loops: CDR1 SEHNR, CDR2 FQNEAQ (reference sequence). This CDR3 region has 14 residues. Trimming pared 5 bases from V and 6 bases from J, leaving 16 bases between.

The V call is TRBV2, the J call TRBJ2-7; 7 bases are shared with TRBD2. The germline V gene encodes CDR1 SNHLY and CDR2 FYNNEI. With V trimmed by 6 bases and J by 0 bases, 2 bases remained unmatched. This CDR3 has 13 amino acids. The CDR3 loop is CASRSGDSYEQYF. In DNA form, the CDR3 reads TGTGCCAGCAGGAGCGGGGACTCCTACGAGCAGTACTTC.